One TCR beta chain is described in this entry. The CDR3 has 14 residues. Trimming pared 4 bases from V and 2 bases from J, leaving 12 bases between. Germline V gene lookup returns CDR1 SGHNT and CDR2 YYREEE (reference sequence). The sample belongs to a study of blood T cell repertoires in COVID-19. At the level of the study: Acute and convalescent COVID-19 samples came from the United States, Italy and Spain. Nucleic acid was either cDNA or gDNA, and it came from T cells, B-cell-depleted T cells, or PBMCs.

As processed by the authors: By means of reference gene primer amplification, nucleated cell counts were estimated. Sequenced by immunoSEQ multiplex PCR; TCRdb stores in-frame clones only, minus some. For V, J and clone size, that table is used; D and trimming come from the DNA. The sample has over 70,000 clones; around three quarters are singletons. The gene calls are TRBV5-4 and TRBJ1-2; possibly TRBD1 for D (5 bases). The specimen was peripheral blood. This clonotype was sampled from a human donor in a cohort sampled during active COVID-19. CDR3 sequence reads: CASSPTRTNYGYTF. CDR3 nucleotides: TGTGCCAGCAGCCCGACACGGACAAACTATGGCTACACCTTC.